This TCR beta chain is from a study of human T cells and chemical hapten exposure. Whole-study context: DPC (0.01%) was patch tested on the upper back and read at 6 days. Points from the study as a whole: TCRs at high frequency, those above 1 in 1000, did not change with DPC sensitization.

Stated time point: patch test 1, 2 weeks after DPC sensitization. Documented treatment: therapeutic diphenylcyclopropenone sensitization with weekly scalp DPC. Germline CDR1 reads MNHEY; CDR2 reads SVGEGT. The CDR3 runs 11 residues. V lost 6 bases and J 7 bases, leaving 10 bases between the germline ends. This clonotype was detected ten times or more. Antigen specificity is unknown. Original data processing: The median was around 91,000 TCRs per sample, ranging about 23,224 to 690,600. TCRdb analysed the RACE reads with MiXCR anew, one entry per CDR3 protein. These V and J calls originate from TCRdb's pipeline instead of the authors' own analysis. The profile shows about 380,000 distinct CDR3 sequences, more than 4.5% of them singletons.

The sample consisted of whole blood, taken in connection with sensitization to the hapten diphenylcyclopropenone (DPC). This sequence was found in a woman aged 45 to 65 with alopecia areata. Some clones in this sample may be carry-over from other donors' samples. The chain uses TRBV6-2 or TRBV6-3 and TRBJ2-7, with a weak D call TRBD1 (5 bases). DNA of the CDR3: TGTGCCAGCAGCCGGAACAGGGAGCAGTACTTC. It encodes CASSRNREQYF.